These 19 T cell receptor beta chains came from one sample sequenced in a study of graft-versus-host responses after intestinal transplantation. These receptors have no known antigen. Profiled with immunoSEQ multiplex PCR; TCRdb holds only in-frame clones, not every one. This table holds 95,000 to 110,000 clones, roughly 87% found once. This material consisted of unstimulated CD4+ T cells sorted from spleen or lymph node cells, taken before transplant. The receptors were sampled from a human donor who was the organ donor for an intestinal transplant.

The V and J genes are TRBV7-2 and TRBJ2-3; a possible D gene is TRBD2 (5 bases). CDR1 SGHTA and CDR2 FQGNSA come from the germline V gene. The CDR3 covers 14 residues. Trimming shortened V by 3 bases and J by 1 base, and 8 bases separated the two germline ends. The CDR3 spells CASSLQRGTDTQYF. CDR3 coding DNA: TGTGCCAGCAGCTTGCAGAGGGGCACAGATACGCAGTATTTT.

A single count supports this clone. V and J are TRBV6-6 and TRBJ2-7; 8 positions agree with TRBD2. The CDR3 runs to 16 residues. The germline V gene has CDR1 MNHNY and CDR2 SVGAGI (reference sequence). Trimming at V came to 6 bases and at J to 3 bases, leaving 13 bases not matched to a gene. The CDR3 nucleotides read TGTGCCAGCAGCCCCTTAAGCGTAGCGGGGAGCTACGAGCAGTACTTC. This gives the protein CASSPLSVAGSYEQYF.

The chain recombines TRBV6-1 with TRBJ1-4; D not certain. Germline CDR1 reads MNHNS; CDR2 reads SASEGT. The CDR3 is made up of 14 amino acids. Deletions cut 7 bases from V and 0 bases from J, with 9 bases between. The CDR3 loop is CASTSPPTNEKLFF. The CDR3 nucleotides read TGTGCCAGCACTTCTCCTCCAACTAATGAAAAACTGTTTTTT.

V usage is TRBV5-6 and J usage is TRBJ2-5; weak D call: TRBD2 (6 bases). The CDR3 totals 16 residues. V was trimmed by 0 bases and J by 5 bases, leaving 17 bases between them. Germline CDR1 and CDR2: SGHDT and YYEEEE. In DNA, the CDR3 is TGTGCCAGCAGCTTGGGTGGCTCCGTTGGGGGGGAGACCCAGTACTTC. Translation: CASSLGGSVGGETQYF.

The rearrangement joins TRBV6-5 to TRBJ2-7, with TRBD2 identical over 13 bases. There are 15 residues in the CDR3. Germline values: CDR1 MNHEY, CDR2 SVGAGI. With 0 bases clipped from V and 4 bases from J, the junction kept 0 bases outside the gene matches. The CDR3 bases are TGTGCCAGCAGTTACTCGACTAGCGGGGGGTACGAGCAGTACTTC. The encoded protein is CASSYSTSGGYEQYF.

The chain has TRBV27 and TRBJ2-7; 10 nucleotides align to TRBD1. The CDR3 sequence is 15 residues long. Germline CDR1 and CDR2: MNHEY and SMNVEV (reference sequence). With V trimmed by 5 bases and J by 0 bases, 4 bases remained unmatched. The CDR3 DNA reads TGTGCCAGCAGTCGACAGGGGGCCCGCTCCTACGAGCAGTACTTC. Translation gives CASSRQGARSYEQYF.

V is TRBV6-5 and J is TRBJ1-1; D is unresolved. Trimming took off 0 bases at V and 3 bases at J, with 11 bases between the two ends. The CDR3 is made up of 15 amino acids. Germline V gene data show CDR1 as MNHEY and CDR2 as SVGAGI. In DNA, the CDR3 is TGTGCCAGCAGTTACTCGACATGGGGTGACACTGAAGCTTTCTTT. Amino acid sequence: CASSYSTWGDTEAFF.

The V call is TRBV5-4, the J call TRBJ2-3, with 7 bases matching TRBD1. This CDR3 spans 14 amino acids. V lost 4 bases, J lost 3 bases, and 5 bases stayed unmatched. In germline, CDR1 is SGHNT, CDR2 YYREEE (reference sequence). CDR3 DNA sequence: TGTGCCAGCAGCCACAGGACAGGAACAGATACGCAGTATTTT. Translation: CASSHRTGTDTQYF.

The chain has TRBV19 and TRBJ1-5, with a tentative D call TRBD1 (5 bases). Trimming removed 2 bases from V and 1 base from J, with 12 bases in between. The CDR3 contains 16 residues. Germline V gives CDR1 LNHDA, CDR2 SQIVND (reference sequence). The CDR3 coding sequence is TGTGCCAGTAGTATACGTAGGACATCCAGCAATCAGCCCCAGCATTTT. As protein: CASSIRRTSSNQPQHF.

The chain is built from TRBV9 and TRBJ1-6; TRBD1 aligns across 7 bases. Germline V gene data show CDR1 as SGDLS and CDR2 as YYNGEE. V was clipped by 0 bases and J by 10 bases; unmatched bases: 7. The CDR3 spans 15 residues. CDR3 amino acids: CASSVELRGESPLHF. Written as DNA, the CDR3 is TGTGCCAGCAGCGTAGAACTCAGGGGGGAATCACCCCTCCACTTT.

V usage is TRBV27 and J usage is TRBJ2-7; possible D gene TRBD2, 5 bases. Germline V gene sequence: CDR1 MNHEY, CDR2 SMNVEV (reference sequence). V lost 3 bases and J 0 bases, leaving 9 bases between the germline ends. The CDR3 totals 14 residues. The CDR3 region has the DNA TGTGCCAGCAGTTTGGAGGTTAGCTCCTACGAGCAGTACTTC. This translates into CASSLEVSSYEQYF.

This clone showed up just once. J is TRBJ1-1 and V is TRBV19; possible D gene TRBD1, 5 bases. The ends were cut back, 7 bases at V and 3 bases at J, with 21 bases in the middle. CDR1 and CDR2 (germline): LNHDA, SQIVND (reference sequence). This CDR3 is 16 amino acids long. CDR3 sequence: CASTFTGGKGDTEAFF. DNA of the CDR3: TGTGCCAGTACTTTCACGGGGGGTAAAGGGGACACTGAAGCTTTCTTT.

The J gene is TRBJ2-1, the V gene TRBV6-6; 8 bases are shared with TRBD2. Unmatched junction bases numbered 8, after V lost 0 bases and J lost 7 bases. This CDR3 contains 16 residues. Germline assignment: CDR1 MNHNY and CDR2 SVGAGI (reference sequence). The CDR3 loop reads CASSYSSSGGRNEQFF. The CDR3 DNA is TGTGCCAGCAGTTACTCGTCGTCGGGAGGGCGAAATGAGCAGTTCTTC.

The chain uses TRBV6-1 and TRBJ2-1; TRBD2 might be the D (6 bases). Germline loops: CDR1 MNHNS, CDR2 SASEGT. Deletions cut 2 bases from V and 1 base from J, with 12 bases between. The CDR3 totals 16 residues. CDR3 sequence reads: CASSERVGTSYNEQFF. CDR3 nucleotides: TGTGCCAGCAGTGAACGGGTGGGGACTTCCTACAATGAGCAGTTCTTC.

This clone was recorded once. The chain links TRBV2 to TRBJ2-3; the D is unclear. The CDR3 has 15 residues. Trimming left V 8 bases short and J 0 bases short, with 15 bases between. Per the germline V gene, CDR1 is SNHLY and CDR2 is FYNNEI. The CDR3 nucleotides are TGTGCCAGCTGTGCCCTATCCTCTAGCACAGATACGCAGTATTTT. Translated: CASCALSSSTDTQYF.

The chain uses TRBV7-3 and TRBJ2-1; 7 bases align to TRBD1. The CDR3 extends over 15 amino acids. V shed 5 bases, J shed 2 bases, and the junction held 6 bases outside the gene matches. Germline V gene sequence: CDR1 SGHTA, CDR2 FQGTGA. The CDR3 region has the DNA TGTGCCAGCAGCCCAACCGGGACAGCCTACAATGAGCAGTTCTTC. This gives the protein CASSPTGTAYNEQFF.

The chain links TRBV7-2 to TRBJ2-7; TRBD1 matches at 10 bases. J lost 1 base, V lost 0 bases, and 6 bases had no gene match. Germline lookup yields CDR1 SGHTA and CDR2 FQGNSA. This CDR3 region has 17 residues. CDR3 sequence: CASSLAGTGDLSYEQYF. The CDR3 nucleotides read TGTGCCAGCAGCTTAGCTGGGACAGGGGACCTATCCTACGAGCAGTACTTC.

This clone was detected only a few times. The gene calls are TRBV5-8 and TRBJ1-5; 10 nucleotides align to TRBD1. The CDR3 length is 16 residues. Trimming removed 3 bases from V and 1 base from J; junction bases left unmatched: 4. The germline CDR1 and CDR2 sequences are SGHTS and YDEGEE. This chain's CDR3 is CASSWGTGASNQPQHF. In nucleotides, the CDR3 is TGTGCCAGCAGCTGGGGGACAGGGGCGAGCAATCAGCCCCAGCATTTT.

This chain joins TRBV30 and TRBJ2-3; TRBD2 might be the D (5 bases). The CDR3 is made up of 14 amino acids. V was trimmed by 8 bases and J by 2 bases, leaving 17 bases between them. Germline values: CDR1 GTSNPN, CDR2 SVGIG (reference sequence). In nucleotides, the CDR3 is TGTGCCGGAACTAGTGTGAGCGTCACAGATACGCAGTATTTT. Residues: CAGTSVSVTDTQYF.